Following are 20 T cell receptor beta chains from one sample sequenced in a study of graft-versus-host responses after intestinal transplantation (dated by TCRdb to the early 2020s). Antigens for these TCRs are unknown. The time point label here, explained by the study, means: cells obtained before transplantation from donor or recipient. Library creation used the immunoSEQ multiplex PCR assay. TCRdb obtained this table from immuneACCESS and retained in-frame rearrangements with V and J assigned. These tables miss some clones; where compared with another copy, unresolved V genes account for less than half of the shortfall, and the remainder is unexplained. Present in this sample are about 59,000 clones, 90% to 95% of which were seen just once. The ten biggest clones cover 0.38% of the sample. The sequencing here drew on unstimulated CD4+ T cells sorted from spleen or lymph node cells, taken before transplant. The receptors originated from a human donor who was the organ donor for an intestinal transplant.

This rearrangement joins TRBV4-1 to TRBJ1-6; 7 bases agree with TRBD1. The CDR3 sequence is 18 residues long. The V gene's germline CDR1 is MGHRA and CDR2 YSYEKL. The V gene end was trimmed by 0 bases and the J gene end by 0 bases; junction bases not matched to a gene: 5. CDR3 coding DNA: TGCGCCAGCAGCCAAGAATTAGGGGACAGCTCCTATAATTCACCCCTCCACTTT. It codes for CASSQELGDSSYNSPLHF.

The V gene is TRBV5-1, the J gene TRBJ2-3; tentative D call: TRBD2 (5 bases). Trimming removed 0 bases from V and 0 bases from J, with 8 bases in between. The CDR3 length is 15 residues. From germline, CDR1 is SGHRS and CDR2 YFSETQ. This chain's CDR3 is CASSLVTGSTDTQYF. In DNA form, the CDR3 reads TGCGCCAGCAGCTTGGTTACGGGGAGCACAGATACGCAGTATTTT.

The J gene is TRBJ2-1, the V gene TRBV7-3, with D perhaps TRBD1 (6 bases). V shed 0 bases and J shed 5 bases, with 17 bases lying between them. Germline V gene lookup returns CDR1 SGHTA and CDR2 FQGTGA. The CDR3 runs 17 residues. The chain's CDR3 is CASSLTGLRGTHNEQFF. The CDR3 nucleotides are TGTGCCAGCAGCTTAACCGGGCTTAGGGGGACCCACAATGAGCAGTTCTTC.

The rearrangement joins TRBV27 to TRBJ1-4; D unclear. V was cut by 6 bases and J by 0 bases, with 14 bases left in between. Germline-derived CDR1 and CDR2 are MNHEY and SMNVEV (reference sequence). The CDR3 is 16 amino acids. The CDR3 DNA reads TGTGCCAGCAGCCCCCAACAACACCCAACTAATGAAAAACTGTTTTTT. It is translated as CASSPQQHPTNEKLFF. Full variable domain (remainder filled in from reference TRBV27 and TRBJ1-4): EAQVTQNPRYLITVTGKKLTVTCSQNMNHEYMSWYRQDPGLGLRQIYYSMNVEVTDKGDVPEGYKVSRKEKRNFPLILESPSPNQTSLYFCASSPQQHPTNEKLFFGSGTQLSVL.

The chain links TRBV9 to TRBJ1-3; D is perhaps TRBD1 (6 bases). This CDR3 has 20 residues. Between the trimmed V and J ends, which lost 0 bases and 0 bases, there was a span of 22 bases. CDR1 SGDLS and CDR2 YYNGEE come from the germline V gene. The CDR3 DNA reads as TGTGCCAGCAGCGTAGAGGACTGGTGGGGGGCATCGATCTCTGGAAACACCATATATTTT. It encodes CASSVEDWWGASISGNTIYF. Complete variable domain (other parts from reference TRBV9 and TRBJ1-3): DSGVTQTPKHLITATGQRVTLRCSPRSGDLSVYWYQQSLDQGLQFLIQYYNGEERAKGNILERFSAQQFPDLHSELNLSSLELGDSALYFCASSVEDWWGASISGNTIYFGEGSWLTVV.

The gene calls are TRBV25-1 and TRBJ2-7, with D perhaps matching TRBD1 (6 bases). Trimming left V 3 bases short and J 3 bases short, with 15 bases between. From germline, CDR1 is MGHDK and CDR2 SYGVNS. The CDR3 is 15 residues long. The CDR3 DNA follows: TGTGCCAGCAGTGACCTGGACAGCGCGGGCTACGAGCAGTACTTC. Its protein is CASSDLDSAGYEQYF.

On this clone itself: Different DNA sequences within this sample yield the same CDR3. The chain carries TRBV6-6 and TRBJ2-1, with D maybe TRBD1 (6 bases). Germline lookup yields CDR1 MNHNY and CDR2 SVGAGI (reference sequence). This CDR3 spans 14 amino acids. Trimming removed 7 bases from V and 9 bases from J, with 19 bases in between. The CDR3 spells CASTPVGARGEQFF. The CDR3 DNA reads TGTGCCAGCACCCCTGTGGGGGCTCGTGGTGAGCAGTTCTTC.

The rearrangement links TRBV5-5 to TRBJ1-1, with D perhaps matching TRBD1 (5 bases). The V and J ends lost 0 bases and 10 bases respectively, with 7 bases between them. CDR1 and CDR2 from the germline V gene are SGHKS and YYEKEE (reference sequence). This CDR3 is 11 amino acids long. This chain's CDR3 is CASSLGQTAFF. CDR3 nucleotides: TGTGCCAGCAGCTTGGGACAGACAGCTTTCTTT.

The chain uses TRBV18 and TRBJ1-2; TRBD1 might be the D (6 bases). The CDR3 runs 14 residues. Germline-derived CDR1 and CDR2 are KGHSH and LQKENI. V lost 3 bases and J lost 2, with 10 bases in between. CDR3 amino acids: CASSPDRNNYGYTF. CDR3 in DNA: TGTGCCAGCTCACCGGACAGAAACAACTATGGCTACACCTTC.

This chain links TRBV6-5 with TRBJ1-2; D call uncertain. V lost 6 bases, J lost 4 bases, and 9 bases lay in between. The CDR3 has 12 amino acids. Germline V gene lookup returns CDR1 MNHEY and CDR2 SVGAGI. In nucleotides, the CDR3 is TGTGCCAGCAGCCCAGTAGCCTATGGCTACACCTTC. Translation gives CASSPVAYGYTF.

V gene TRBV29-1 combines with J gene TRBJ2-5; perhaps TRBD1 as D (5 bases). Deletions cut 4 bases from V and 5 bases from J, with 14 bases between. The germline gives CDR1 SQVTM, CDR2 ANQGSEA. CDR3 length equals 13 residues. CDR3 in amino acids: CSVVTDIQETQYF. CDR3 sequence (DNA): TGCAGCGTTGTAACGGACATCCAGGAGACCCAGTACTTC.

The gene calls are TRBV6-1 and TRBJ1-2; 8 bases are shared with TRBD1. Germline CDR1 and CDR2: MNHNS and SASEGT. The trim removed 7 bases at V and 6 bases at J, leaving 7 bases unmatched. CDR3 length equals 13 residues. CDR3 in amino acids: CASTIRGLDGYTF. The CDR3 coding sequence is TGTGCCAGCACTATCAGGGGGCTCGATGGCTACACCTTC.

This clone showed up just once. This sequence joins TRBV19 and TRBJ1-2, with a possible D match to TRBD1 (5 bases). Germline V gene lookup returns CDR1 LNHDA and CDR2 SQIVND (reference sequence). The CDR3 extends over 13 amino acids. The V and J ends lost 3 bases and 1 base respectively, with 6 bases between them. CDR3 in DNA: TGTGCCAGTAGTATGACAGATAACTATGGCTACACCTTC. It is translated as CASSMTDNYGYTF.

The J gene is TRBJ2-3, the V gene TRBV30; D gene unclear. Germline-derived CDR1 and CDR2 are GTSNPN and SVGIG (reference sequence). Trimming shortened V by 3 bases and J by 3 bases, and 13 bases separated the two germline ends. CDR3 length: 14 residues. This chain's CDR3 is CAWRPGSPTDTQYF. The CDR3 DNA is TGTGCCTGGAGACCTGGTAGTCCGACAGATACGCAGTATTTT.

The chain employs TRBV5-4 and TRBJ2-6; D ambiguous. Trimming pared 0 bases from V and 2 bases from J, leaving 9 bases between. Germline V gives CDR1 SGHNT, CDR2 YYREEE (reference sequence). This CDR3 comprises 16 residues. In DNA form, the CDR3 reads TGTGCCAGCAGCTTGGTTTGGCGAGCTGGGGCCAACGTCCTGACTTTC. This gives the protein CASSLVWRAGANVLTF.

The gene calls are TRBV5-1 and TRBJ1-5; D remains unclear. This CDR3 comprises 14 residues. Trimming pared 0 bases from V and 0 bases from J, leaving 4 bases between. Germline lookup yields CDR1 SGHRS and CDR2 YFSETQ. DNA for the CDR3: TGCGCCAGCAGCTTGGGACATAGCAATCAGCCCCAGCATTTT. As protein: CASSLGHSNQPQHF. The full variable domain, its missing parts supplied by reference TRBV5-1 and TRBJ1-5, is KAGVTQTPRYLIKTRGQQVTLSCSPISGHRSVSWYQQTPGQGLQFLFEYFSETQRNKGNFPGRFSGRQFSNSRSEMNVSTLELGDSALYLCASSLGHSNQPQHFGDGTRLSIL.

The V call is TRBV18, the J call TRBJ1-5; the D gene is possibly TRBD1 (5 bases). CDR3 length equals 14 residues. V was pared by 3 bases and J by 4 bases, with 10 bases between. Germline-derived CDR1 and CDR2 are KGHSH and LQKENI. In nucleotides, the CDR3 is TGTGCCAGCTCACCGGAGGCAGGGAATCAGCCCCAGCATTTT. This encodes CASSPEAGNQPQHF. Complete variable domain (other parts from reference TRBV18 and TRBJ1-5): NAGVMQNPRHLVRRRGQEARLRCSPMKGHSHVYWYRQLPEEGLKFMVYLQKENIIDESGMPKERFSAEFPKEGPSILRIQQVVRGDSAAYFCASSPEAGNQPQHFGDGTRLSIL.

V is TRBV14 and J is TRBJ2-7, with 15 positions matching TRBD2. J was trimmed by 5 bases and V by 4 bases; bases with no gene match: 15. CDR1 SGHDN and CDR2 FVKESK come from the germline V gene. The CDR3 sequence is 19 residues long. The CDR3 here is CASSRIKPGLAGGSDEQYF. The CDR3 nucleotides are TGTGCCAGCAGCCGAATTAAACCGGGACTAGCGGGGGGTTCTGACGAGCAGTACTTC.

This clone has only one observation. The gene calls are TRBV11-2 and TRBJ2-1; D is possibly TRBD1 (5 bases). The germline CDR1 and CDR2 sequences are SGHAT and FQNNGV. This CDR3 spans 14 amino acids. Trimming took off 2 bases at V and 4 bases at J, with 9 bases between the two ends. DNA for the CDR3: TGTGCCAGCAGCTTAATGCAGGGATACAATGAGCAGTTCTTC. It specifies CASSLMQGYNEQFF.

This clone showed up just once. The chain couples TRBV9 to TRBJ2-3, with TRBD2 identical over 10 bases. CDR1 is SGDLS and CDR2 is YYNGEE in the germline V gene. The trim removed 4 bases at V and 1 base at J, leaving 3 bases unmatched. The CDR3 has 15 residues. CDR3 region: CASSPGLAGTDTQYF. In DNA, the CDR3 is TGTGCCAGCAGCCCTGGACTAGCGGGCACAGATACGCAGTATTTT.